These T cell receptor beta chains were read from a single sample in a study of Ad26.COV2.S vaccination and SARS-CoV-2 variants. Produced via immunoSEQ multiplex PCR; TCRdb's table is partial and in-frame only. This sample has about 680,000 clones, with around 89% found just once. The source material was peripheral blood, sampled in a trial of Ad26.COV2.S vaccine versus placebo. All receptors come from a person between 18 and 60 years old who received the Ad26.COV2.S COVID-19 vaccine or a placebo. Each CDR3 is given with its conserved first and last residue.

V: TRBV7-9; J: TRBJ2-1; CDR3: CASNRDSSYNEQFF
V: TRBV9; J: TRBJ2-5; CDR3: CASSMLTGGQETQYF
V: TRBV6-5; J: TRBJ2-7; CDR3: CASTPRGGAYEQYF
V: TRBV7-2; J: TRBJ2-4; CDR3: CASSLGWGQGAIQYF
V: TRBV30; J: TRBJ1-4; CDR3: CAWSVQGDEKLFF
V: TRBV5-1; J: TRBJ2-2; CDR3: CASSLEGTSARGTGELFF
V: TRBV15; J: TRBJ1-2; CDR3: CATSRDTGRYGYTF
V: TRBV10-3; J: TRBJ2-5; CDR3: CAIRVTGAETQYF
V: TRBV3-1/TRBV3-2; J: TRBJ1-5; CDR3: CASSQGGAVQPQHF
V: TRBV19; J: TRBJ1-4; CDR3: CASSIGTISTNEKLFF
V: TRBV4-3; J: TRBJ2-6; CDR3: CASSHTGTLSGANVLTF
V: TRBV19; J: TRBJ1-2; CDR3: CASSISPSGRMGRARAGYTF
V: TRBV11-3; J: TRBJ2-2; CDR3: CASGNSPNTGELFF
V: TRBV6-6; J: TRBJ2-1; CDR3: CASTPGAAHNREQFF
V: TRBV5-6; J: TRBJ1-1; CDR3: CASSLARRNTEAFF
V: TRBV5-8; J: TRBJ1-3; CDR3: CASSLGRGSGYTIYF
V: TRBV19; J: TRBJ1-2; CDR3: CASGRTGSDGYTF
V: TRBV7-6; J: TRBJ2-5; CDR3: CASSPGTGQETQYF
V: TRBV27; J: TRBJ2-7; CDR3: CASSLSSVNEQYF
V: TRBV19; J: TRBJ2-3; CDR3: CASSKNTDTQYF
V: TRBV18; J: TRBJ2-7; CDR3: CASSPPTGWVAEQYF
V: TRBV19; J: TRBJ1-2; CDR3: CASSIRAESNYGYTF